Presented here are 8 T cell receptor beta chains from one specimen sequenced in a study of T-cell reconstitution after alpha-beta-depleted transplantation in children (dated by TCRdb to the mid-2010s). Taken with the paper, the label for time point translates to: day 60 (about 2 months) after transplantation. The treatment or condition label of this sample denotes: allogeneic hematopoietic cell transplantation with graft depleted of TCRalphabeta T cells and CD19 B cells. Receptors were amplified or captured by PCR. Sequencing was performed on an Illumina HiSeq 2500. TCR libraries were prepared with molecular barcoding, using unique molecular identifiers to normalize TCRbeta repertoire quantification. Clones were called with MiXCR by TCRdb after fastp trimmed the public reads at Q25, and only in-frame beta chains were retained. Rows are combined by CDR3 protein, so each entry shows the most common genes and DNA. Counted in this sample were 45,000 to 55,000 distinct CDR3 sequences; approximately 8.7% of them appeared once. The biggest ten clones account for 25% to 30% of the sample.

The source material was PBMCs, mostly from graft donor cells, sampled 60 days after TCRalphabeta/CD19-depleted stem cell transplant. The receptors were gathered from a male patient aged 2 to 10 who had a stem cell transplant for chronic granulomatous disease, so the T cells may come from the graft donor.

This clonotype has a count of ten or more. The CDR3 sequence is CASSQVASGTAPYEQYF. The CDR3 bases are TGCGCCAGCAGCCAAGTAGCTAGCGGGACAGCCCCCTACGAGCAGTACTTC. The rearrangement links TRBV4-3 to TRBJ2-7; 9 bases fit TRBD2. Losses at the gene ends were 1 base for V and 2 bases for J; bases not matched to a gene: 9. CDR3 length equals 17 residues. Germline V gene data show CDR1 as LGHNA and CDR2 as YSLEER.

Many counts were recorded for this clonotype. This chain connects TRBV28 to TRBJ2-3; TRBD2 matches 11 bases. The V gene end was trimmed by 5 bases and the J gene end by 9 bases; junction bases not matched to a gene: 10. The CDR3 loop spans 15 amino acids. The germline gives CDR1 MDHEN, CDR2 SYDVKM. The chain's CDR3 is CASSNQLAGVGTQYF. In DNA form, the CDR3 reads TGTGCCAGCAGTAACCAACTAGCGGGAGTTGGCACGCAGTATTTT.

V and J are TRBV30 and TRBJ1-5; D not certain. Trimming stripped 0 bases from V and 8 bases from J, with 8 bases between. The CDR3 covers 12 residues. CDR1 and CDR2 (germline): GTSNPN, SVGIG (reference sequence). CDR3 in DNA: TGTGCCTGGAGTGTATTGGGCAAGCCCCAGCATTTT. Translated, it gives CAWSVLGKPQHF.

This clonotype was detected a few times. The chain is built from TRBV9 and TRBJ2-7, with no clear D. The V end was cut by 0 bases, the J end by 6 bases, with 10 bases between. CDR1 and CDR2 from the germline V gene are SGDLS and YYNGEE. CDR3 length equals 13 residues. The CDR3 DNA reads TGTGCCAGCAGCGTAGACCTGTCTGGCGAGCAGTACTTC. Residues: CASSVDLSGEQYF.

This clonotype came up many times. The chain uses TRBV20-1 and TRBJ2-7; D gene ambiguous. Trimming pared 2 bases from V and 0 bases from J, leaving 5 bases between. Looked up from germline, CDR1 is DFQATT and CDR2 is SNEGSKA (reference sequence). CDR3 length equals 12 residues. The CDR3 loop is CSARWDSYEQYF. The CDR3 nucleotides read TGCAGTGCTAGATGGGACTCCTACGAGCAGTACTTC.

This clonotype was counted at least ten times. The V call is TRBV18, the J call TRBJ2-3; no firm D call. Germline lookup yields CDR1 KGHSH and CDR2 LQKENI. The CDR3 consists of 12 residues. The germline V and J ends were trimmed by 4 bases and 2 bases, with 4 bases remaining between them. The CDR3 region has the DNA TGTGCCAGCTCACTCACCACAGATACGCAGTATTTT. This translates into CASSLTTDTQYF.

In its sample, this clonotype was seen many times. This chain uses TRBV9 with TRBJ2-2; D may be TRBD1 or TRBD2 (5 bases each). Trimming cost V 0 bases and J 3 bases, with 12 bases left between them. There are 16 residues in the CDR3. Germline V CDR1 and CDR2: SGDLS, YYNGEE. Here the CDR3 DNA reads TGTGCCAGCAGCGTAGTAGGGTTGGGGGACACCGGGGAGCTGTTTTTT. Amino acid sequence: CASSVVGLGDTGELFF.

This clonotype was recorded many times. The chain recombines TRBV6-2 or TRBV6-3 with TRBJ2-2, with D perhaps TRBD2 (5 bases). Germline CDR1 reads MNHEY; CDR2 reads SVGEGT. This CDR3 has 13 amino acids. V was trimmed by 2 bases and J by 7 bases, leaving 8 bases between them. The CDR3 spells CASSYTGIGELFF. DNA for the CDR3: TGTGCCAGCAGTTACACCGGGATCGGGGAGCTGTTTTTT.